The sequence of this T cell receptor (beta chain) was determined in a study of blood T cells in healthy people across ages. In germline, CDR1 is MNHEY, CDR2 SVGEGT. The V end lost 2 bases, the J end lost 8 bases, and 16 bases lay between the germline ends. This CDR3 is 15 amino acids long. Overall study findings and caveats: TCR beta diversity per million T cells fell roughly linearly with age.

With a J-beta primer mix and a sample-barcoded 5' primer, a second PCR ran about 7 to 12 cycles. One entry per CDR3 protein, called by TCRdb with MiXCR from the 5' RACE reads. The sample yields 1.5 million to 2 million distinct CDR3 sequences, 25% to 30% seen once. As to this clonotype: No antigen is known for it.

Total RNA extracted from each sample amounted to at least 6 micrograms. Sequencing was carried out using blood. The sequence was collected from a woman in her twenties or thirties in good health. V gene TRBV6-2 or TRBV6-3 combines with J gene TRBJ2-1; D might be TRBD2 (5 bases). In DNA form, the CDR3 reads TGTGCCAGCAGTTACGGTGGGAGCCCCGGGGATGAGCAGTTCTTC. This encodes CASSYGGSPGDEQFF.